This paragraph reports one TCR beta chain. Although they were nominally healthy when sampled, donors likely had unrecorded immune exposures. The PCR contained 60 Vbeta and 13 Jbeta primers. Measured with immunoSEQ multiplex PCR; TCRdb has only the in-frame clones, and not every one. The data contain more than 130,000 clones, around 73% of them singletons. This specimen comes from a study of cytomegalovirus exposure and HLA in healthy donors. This CDR3 is 14 amino acids long. V dropped 5 bases and J dropped 1 base, with 12 bases sitting between them. The germline CDR1 and CDR2 sequences are SGHNT and YYREEE (reference sequence).

The sample consisted of PBMCs. This clonotype was sampled from a human donor in good health. V gene TRBV5-4 combines with J gene TRBJ1-1; tentative D call: TRBD1 (6 bases). The CDR3 bases are TGTGCCAGCAGATTCGCAGGGGCGAACACTGAAGCTTTCTTT. Amino acids: CASRFAGANTEAFF.